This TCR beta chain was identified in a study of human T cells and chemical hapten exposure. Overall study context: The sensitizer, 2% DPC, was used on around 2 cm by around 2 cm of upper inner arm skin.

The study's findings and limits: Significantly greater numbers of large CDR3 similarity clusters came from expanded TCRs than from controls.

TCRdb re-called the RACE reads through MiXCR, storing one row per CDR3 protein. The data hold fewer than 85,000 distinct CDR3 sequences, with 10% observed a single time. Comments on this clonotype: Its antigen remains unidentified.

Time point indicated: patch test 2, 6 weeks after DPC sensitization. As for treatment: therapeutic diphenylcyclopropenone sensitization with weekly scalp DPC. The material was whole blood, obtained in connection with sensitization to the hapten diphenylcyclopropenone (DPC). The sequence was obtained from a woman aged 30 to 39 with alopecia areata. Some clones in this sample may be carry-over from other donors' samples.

This CDR3 reads CATSEFGRGRTETQYF. In DNA form, the CDR3 reads TGTGCCACCAGTGAATTTGGCAGGGGGCGCACAGAGACCCAGTACTTC. The chain has TRBV24-1 and TRBJ2-5; 8 nucleotides line up with TRBD1. Trimming cost V 4 bases and J 4 bases; bases outside gene matches: 10. Looked up from germline, CDR1 is KGHDR and CDR2 is SFDVKD. The CDR3 has 16 amino acids.